These 20 T cell receptor beta chains were all obtained from the same sample, sequenced in a study of blood T cell repertoires in COVID-19. TCRdb's copy holds only in-frame clones and misses some; the assay was immunoSEQ multiplex PCR. This sample has fewer than 250,000 clones, with roughly 88% found just once. The specimen was PBMCs or T cells enriched from blood (not recorded which). These receptors were taken from a woman between 45 and 65 years old with acute COVID-19.

This clone is a singleton in its sample. The chain uses TRBV3-1 (or the pseudogene TRBV3-2) and TRBJ2-5; TRBD2 matches 7 bases. The CDR3 extends over 16 amino acids. With V trimmed by 0 bases and J by 7 bases, 11 bases remained unmatched. Germline assignment: CDR1 LGHDT and CDR2 YNNKEL (reference sequence). CDR3 in amino acids: CASSQEGGLHRGTQYF. DNA for the CDR3: TGTGCCAGCAGCCAAGAGGGAGGGCTGCATAGGGGGACCCAGTACTTC.

The rearrangement joins TRBV6-5 to TRBJ1-1; TRBD1 is a possible D gene (6 bases). Trimming cost V 5 bases and J 3 bases, with 10 bases left between them. The length of the CDR3 is 13 residues. Germline V gives CDR1 MNHEY, CDR2 SVGAGI. The CDR3 DNA follows: TGTGCCAGCAGTCGACAGGTTGACACTGAAGCTTTCTTT. Protein: CASSRQVDTEAFF.

This clone was counted only a few times. The chain combines TRBV5-1 with TRBJ1-2, with D hard to call. The germline CDR1 and CDR2 sequences are SGHRS and YFSETQ. There are 14 residues in the CDR3. Trimming left V 5 bases short and J 0 bases short, with 11 bases between. The CDR3 sequence: CASRSVQANYGYTF. The CDR3 DNA reads TGCGCCAGCAGAAGTGTCCAGGCTAACTATGGCTACACCTTC.

The rearrangement joins TRBV18 to TRBJ2-4, with TRBD2 matching over 8 bases. The CDR3 contains 15 residues. CDR1 is KGHSH and CDR2 is LQKENI in the germline V gene. V gave up 3 bases and J gave up 6 bases; unmatched junction bases: 7. The DNA of the CDR3 is TGTGCCAGCTCACCCCGGGGGGGTTTGAGAAACATTCAGTACTTC. It translates to CASSPRGGLRNIQYF.

The chain has TRBV6-2 or TRBV6-3 and TRBJ2-2; 9 bases are a match to TRBD1. Germline V CDR1 and CDR2: MNHEY, SVGEGT. Trimming at V came to 5 bases and at J to 5 bases, leaving 9 bases not matched to a gene. This CDR3 is 16 amino acids long. CDR3 amino acids: CASSTTTGGRTGELFF. The CDR3 DNA reads as TGTGCCAGCAGTACAACGACAGGGGGTCGAACCGGGGAGCTGTTTTTT.

The chain recombines TRBV18 with TRBJ1-1; D is ambiguous. Germline CDR1 reads KGHSH; CDR2 reads LQKENI. Trimming stripped 5 bases from V and 5 bases from J, with 12 bases between. The CDR3 runs to 13 residues. CDR3 loop: CASSSDPGTEAFF. CDR3 bases: TGTGCCAGCTCATCAGACCCGGGGACTGAAGCTTTCTTT.

J is TRBJ2-3 and V is TRBV5-1, with 8 positions matching TRBD2. Germline V gene data show CDR1 as SGHRS and CDR2 as YFSETQ. V lost 3 bases and J lost 2; bases outside the gene matches: 8. The CDR3 sequence is 16 residues long. CDR3 nucleotides: TGCGCCAGCAGCTCGACTAGCGTACGAACCACAGATACGCAGTATTTT. Its protein product is CASSSTSVRTTDTQYF.

The count of this clone is one. The J gene is TRBJ2-1, the V gene TRBV20-1; 9 nucleotides align to TRBD2. The CDR3 is 16 residues long. CDR1 is DFQATT and CDR2 is SNEGSKA in the germline V gene (reference sequence). After removal of 3 bases from V and 2 bases from J, the junction contained 8 bases not matched to a gene. CDR3 bases: TGCAGTGCTAGTGCCCCCCGCGGGAGGGCCTACAATGAGCAGTTCTTC. The encoded protein is CSASAPRGRAYNEQFF.

This chain joins TRBV28 and TRBJ2-1, with D unclear. The CDR3 has 15 residues. V was shortened by 8 bases and J by 4 bases, with 18 bases between the two germline ends. Germline V gene lookup returns CDR1 MDHEN and CDR2 SYDVKM. The CDR3 DNA reads TGTGCCAGCCGCAAGCGCCCCACCACTTACAATGAGCAGTTCTTC. It yields the protein CASRKRPTTYNEQFF.

J is TRBJ1-4 and V is TRBV28, with 9 bases aligning to TRBD1. The V gene's germline CDR1 is MDHEN and CDR2 SYDVKM. J gave up 5 bases and V 7 bases, and 5 bases lay outside the gene matches. The CDR3 consists of 14 residues. The CDR3 DNA is TGTGCCAGCACCCCCGGACAGGGGAATGAAAAACTGTTTTTT. This codes for CASTPGQGNEKLFF.

The CDR3 loop is CSAANTEAFF. The CDR3 coding sequence is TGCAGTGCGGCCAACACTGAAGCTTTCTTT. The chain recombines TRBV20-1 with TRBJ1-1; no firm D call. CDR3 size: 10 residues. The V end lost 6 bases, the J end lost 2 bases, and 4 bases lay between the germline ends. Germline assignment: CDR1 DFQATT and CDR2 SNEGSKA (reference sequence).

The chain employs TRBV6-5 and TRBJ1-1; D possibly corresponds to TRBD1 (6 bases). V shed 2 bases and J shed 3 bases, with 7 bases lying between them. Germline CDR1 reads MNHEY; CDR2 reads SVGAGI. The CDR3 length is 13 residues. The CDR3 DNA follows: TGTGCCAGCAGTTACAAGGGGGACACTGAAGCTTTCTTT. Its translation is CASSYKGDTEAFF.

This clone was seen ten or more times. The J gene is TRBJ2-1, the V gene TRBV6-2 or TRBV6-3; D possibly corresponds to TRBD2 (7 bases). CDR1 and CDR2 from the germline V gene are MNHEY and SVGEGT. V lost 5 bases to trimming and J lost 7 bases, with 21 bases between them. CDR3 size: 16 residues. This CDR3 is CASSPLFEGGGNEQFF. CDR3 bases: TGTGCCAGCAGTCCCCTCTTTGAGGGAGGGGGTAATGAGCAGTTCTTC.

A single count supports this clone. The DNA of the CDR3 is TGTGCCAGCACCTACGGCAGGGGGCCTTACGAGCAGTACTTC. Protein product: CASTYGRGPYEQYF. The gene calls are TRBV7-9 and TRBJ2-7; 8 bases are shared with TRBD1. The length of the CDR3 is 14 residues. Germline V gene sequence: CDR1 SEHNR, CDR2 FQNEAQ (reference sequence). Trimming removed 7 bases from V and 4 bases from J; junction bases left unmatched: 9.

This chain's CDR3 is CASSLGGVSSYEQYF. The CDR3 DNA follows: TGTGCCAGCAGTTTAGGCGGGGTTAGCTCCTACGAGCAGTACTTC. The V gene is TRBV28, the J gene TRBJ2-7; D possibly corresponds to TRBD2 (6 bases). Trimming pared 2 bases from V and 0 bases from J, leaving 11 bases between. Germline lookup yields CDR1 MDHEN and CDR2 SYDVKM. The CDR3 is 15 amino acids. Full variable domain (remainder filled in from reference TRBV28 and TRBJ2-7): DVKVTQSSRYLVKRTGEKVFLECVQDMDHENMFWYRQDPGLGLRLIYFSYDVKMKEKGDIPEGYSVSREKKERFSLILESASTNQTSMYLCASSLGGVSSYEQYFGPGTRLTVT.

The rearrangement uses TRBV18 and TRBJ2-5; maybe TRBD2 (5 bases). The ends were cut back, 3 bases at V and 5 bases at J, with 10 bases in the middle. The CDR3 consists of 13 residues. Germline V gene lookup returns CDR1 KGHSH and CDR2 LQKENI. The CDR3 DNA is TGTGCCAGCTCACCCGTGAGGGAGGAGACCCAGTACTTC. Amino acid sequence: CASSPVREETQYF.

This CDR3 is CASSPLREAYEQYF. The CDR3 DNA sequence: TGTGCCAGCTCACCCTTACGGGAGGCCTACGAGCAGTACTTC. V usage is TRBV18 and J usage is TRBJ2-7, with TRBD2 identical over 7 bases. The ends lost 3 bases at V and 2 bases at J; junction bases unmatched: 4. The CDR3 totals 14 residues. CDR1 and CDR2 from the germline V gene are KGHSH and LQKENI.

This rearrangement joins TRBV18 to TRBJ1-1; no clear D. Per germline, CDR1 KGHSH and CDR2 LQKENI. Trimming took 3 bases from V and 3 from J, leaving 14 bases between them. The CDR3 runs 15 residues. CDR3 loop: CASSPLGDSDTEAFF. CDR3 DNA: TGTGCCAGCTCACCCCTCGGGGATTCGGACACTGAAGCTTTCTTT.

The chain joins TRBV2 to TRBJ2-1; 13 nucleotides line up with TRBD2. Germline CDR1 SNHLY, CDR2 FYNNEI. The CDR3 loop spans 15 amino acids. Unmatched junction bases numbered 5, after V lost 4 bases and J lost 8 bases. CDR3 loop: CASSGTSGRMDEQFF. In DNA form, the CDR3 reads TGTGCCAGCAGTGGGACTAGCGGGAGAATGGATGAGCAGTTCTTC.

In DNA form, the CDR3 reads TGTGCCAGTAGGAAACTAGCGGGCACTTCCTACGAGCAGTACTTC. This codes for CASRKLAGTSYEQYF. The chain employs TRBV19 and TRBJ2-7; 9 bases are a match to TRBD2. The CDR3 loop spans 15 amino acids. J was trimmed by 1 base and V by 6 bases; bases with no gene match: 7. Germline-derived CDR1 and CDR2 are LNHDA and SQIVND (reference sequence).